This T cell receptor (beta chain) stems from a study of cytomegalovirus exposure and HLA in healthy donors. The V end lost 7 bases, the J end lost 5 bases, and 20 bases lay between the germline ends. The CDR3 loop spans 15 amino acids. Germline lookup yields CDR1 LNHNV and CDR2 YYDKDF (reference sequence). The primer mix had 60 Vbeta and 13 Jbeta primers. Using immunoSEQ multiplex PCR, the repertoire was profiled, and TCRdb retains in-frame clones only, with some absent. The sample gives 100,000 to 120,000 clones, 78% of which show up once; 1% to 1.5% is in the top ten. Overall study findings and caveats: A later analysis reportedly found that, within productive TCRs, an Asian-associated ancestry cluster had fewer N-insertions than the mean observed across the 666 donors. Clonal expansion, a later analysis showed, was greater in HLA-associated TCR beta chains than in equally common others.

With respect to this clone: Its matching antigen is unknown.

Sequencing was carried out using PBMCs. The chain couples TRBV15 to TRBJ1-2; the D gene is possibly TRBD1 (6 bases). The sequence derives from a woman aged 25 to 39 in good health and CMV-seronegative. CDR3 in amino acids: CATTKEQGLVYGYTF. CDR3 bases: TGTGCCACCACTAAGGAGCAGGGGCTCGTATATGGCTACACCTTC.